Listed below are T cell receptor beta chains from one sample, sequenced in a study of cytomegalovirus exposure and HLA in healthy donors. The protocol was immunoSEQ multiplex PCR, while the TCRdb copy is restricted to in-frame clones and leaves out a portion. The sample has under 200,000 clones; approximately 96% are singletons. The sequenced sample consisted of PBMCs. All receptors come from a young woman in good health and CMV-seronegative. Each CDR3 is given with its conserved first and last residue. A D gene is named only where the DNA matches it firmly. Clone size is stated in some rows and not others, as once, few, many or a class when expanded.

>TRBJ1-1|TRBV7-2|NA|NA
TGTGCCAGCAGCTTAAATACCAGGGAAGCTTTCTTT
CASSLNTREAFF
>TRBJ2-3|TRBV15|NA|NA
TGTGCCACCAGCGACACACTCGTAGGATTCGTCACAGATACGCAGTATTTT
CATSDTLVGFVTDTQYF
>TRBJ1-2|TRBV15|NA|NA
TGTGCCACCAGCAGCGAACCCCGGAGTGGCGATTATGGCTACACCTTC
CATSSEPRSGDYGYTF
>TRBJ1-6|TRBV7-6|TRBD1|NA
TGTGCCAGCAGCTCCGGGACAGGGGGTTTGAATTCACCCCTCCACTTT
CASSSGTGGLNSPLHF
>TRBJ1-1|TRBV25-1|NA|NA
TGTGCCAGCAGTAAGGGTCGGGGGGCGCAGTCGAACACTGAAGCTTTCTTT
CASSKGRGAQSNTEAFF
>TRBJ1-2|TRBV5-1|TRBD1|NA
TGCGCCAGCAGCTTGGGAGAGGGGGCGGACTATGGCTACACCTTC
CASSLGEGADYGYTF
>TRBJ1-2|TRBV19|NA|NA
TGTGCCAGTAGTATAGACAGGGTTAACTATGGCTACACCTTC
CASSIDRVNYGYTF
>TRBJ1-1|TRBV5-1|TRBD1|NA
TGCGCCAGCAGACGGACAGGGTCGGTAGCTGAAGCTTTCTTT
CASRRTGSVAEAFF
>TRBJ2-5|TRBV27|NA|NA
TGTGCCAGCAGTTTCCCGGACAGACAAGAGACCCAGTACTTC
CASSFPDRQETQYF
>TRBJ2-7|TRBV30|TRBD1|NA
TGTGCCTGGAGGCGACAGGGGGTTTCCTACGAGCAGTACTTC
CAWRRQGVSYEQYF
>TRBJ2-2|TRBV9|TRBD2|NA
TGTGCCAGCAGCATACTTAGCGGGGGACGAAACGCCGGGGAGCTGTTTTTT
CASSILSGGRNAGELFF
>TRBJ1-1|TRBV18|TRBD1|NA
TGTGCCAGCTCACTCTCGGACAGGGCAAACACTGAAGCTTTCTTT
CASSLSDRANTEAFF
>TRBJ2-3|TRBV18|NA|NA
TGTGCCAGCTCACCAGGGTCGCGGGCGGACACAGATACGCAGTATTTT
CASSPGSRADTDTQYF
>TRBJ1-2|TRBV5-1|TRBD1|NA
TGCGCCAGCAGCTTGGGGTCAGGGGGAGCTTACTATGGCTACACCTTC
CASSLGSGGAYYGYTF
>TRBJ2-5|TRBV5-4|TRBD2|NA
TGTGCCAGCAGCTTGTTCGGGGCTAGCGGGATCCAAGAGACCCAGTACTTC
CASSLFGASGIQETQYF
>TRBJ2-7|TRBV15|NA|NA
TGTGCCACCAGCAGTCCGGGGACTCACAACTCCTACGAGCAGTACTTC
CATSSPGTHNSYEQYF
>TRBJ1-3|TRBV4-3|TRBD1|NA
TGCGCCAGCAGCCAGGGGAGACAGGGGACTGGAAACACCATATATTTT
CASSQGRQGTGNTIYF
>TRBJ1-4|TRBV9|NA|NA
TGTGCCAGCAGCTTCCGACTCGCGGGTGAAAAACTGTTTTTT
CASSFRLAGEKLFF
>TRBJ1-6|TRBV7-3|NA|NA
TGTGCCAGCAGCTTCGGGGGGAATTCACCCCTCCACTTT
CASSFGGNSPLHF
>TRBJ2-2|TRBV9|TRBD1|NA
TGTGCCAGCAGCTTTATCGGGACAGCCGGGGAGCTGTTTTTT
CASSFIGTAGELFF
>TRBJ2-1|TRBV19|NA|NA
NA
CASTSGGNNEQFF
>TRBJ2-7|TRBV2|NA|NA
TGTGCCACCCTAAAACCCCAGGCGTCCTCCTACGAGCAGTACTTC
CATLKPQASSYEQYF
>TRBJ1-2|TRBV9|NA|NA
TGTGCCAGCAGCTCTAACCCCAACGACAAATGGGGGGTGGGCTATGGCTACACCTTC
CASSSNPNDKWGVGYGYTF
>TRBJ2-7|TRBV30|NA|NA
TGTGCCTGGAGTAGGGACTTAGCCTACGAGCAGTACTTC
CAWSRDLAYEQYF
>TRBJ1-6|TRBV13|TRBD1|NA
TGTGCCAGCAGCTTCCGGGACAGGGTGGAGTCACCCCTCCACTTT
CASSFRDRVESPLHF
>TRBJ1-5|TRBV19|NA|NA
TGTGCCAGTAGTACAGGCAGGGCGGTAAATCAGCCCCAGCATTTT
CASSTGRAVNQPQHF
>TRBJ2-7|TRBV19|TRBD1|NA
TGTGCCAGTAGTTCGACAGGGTCGGCTATGAATGTTGGGGAGCAGTACTTC
CASSSTGSAMNVGEQYF
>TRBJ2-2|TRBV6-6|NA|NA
TGTGCCAGCAGTTACTCGGCAGGGGACACCGGGGAGCTGTTTTTT
CASSYSAGDTGELFF
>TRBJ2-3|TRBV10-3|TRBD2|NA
TGTGCCATCAGTGCGGGACTAAGCACAGATACGCAGTATTTT
CAISAGLSTDTQYF
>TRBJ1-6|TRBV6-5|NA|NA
TGTGCCAGCAGGTCAGGGCTGGTCCATAATTCACCCCTCCACTTT
CASRSGLVHNSPLHF
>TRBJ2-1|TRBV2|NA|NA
TGTGCCAGCAGGGGGCTCACCTACAATGAGCAGTTCTTC
CASRGLTYNEQFF
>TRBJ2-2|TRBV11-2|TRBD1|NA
TGTGCCAGCAGCTTCCCGGGACAGGAGAACACCGGGGAGCTGTTTTTT
CASSFPGQENTGELFF
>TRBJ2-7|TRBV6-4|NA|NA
TGTGCCAGCAGTGACCGGGAGTACTACGAGCAGTACTTC
CASSDREYYEQYF
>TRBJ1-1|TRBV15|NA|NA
TGTGCCACCAGCAGCGGAGTTATGAACACTGAAGCTTTCTTT
CATSSGVMNTEAFF
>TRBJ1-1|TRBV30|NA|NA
TGTGCCTGGAGTCGGGGTATCACTGAAGCTTTCTTT
CAWSRGITEAFF
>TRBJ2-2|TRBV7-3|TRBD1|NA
TGTGCCAGCAGCTCACGCTCGACAGGGCTTCCCGGGGAGCTGTTTTTT
CASSSRSTGLPGELFF
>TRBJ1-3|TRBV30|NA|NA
TGTGCCTGGAGTGTCTTGGGGCTCACTGGAAACACCATATATTTT
CAWSVLGLTGNTIYF
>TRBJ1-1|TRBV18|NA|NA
TGTGCCAGCTCACTAAGGGGTTGGATAGGCGGGAATTTCGAGGCCACTGAAGCTTTCTTT
CASSLRGWIGGNFEATEAFF
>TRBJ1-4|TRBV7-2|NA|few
TGTGCCAGCAGCCTTTCCGGGACTGTGAATGAAAAACTGTTTTTT
CASSLSGTVNEKLFF